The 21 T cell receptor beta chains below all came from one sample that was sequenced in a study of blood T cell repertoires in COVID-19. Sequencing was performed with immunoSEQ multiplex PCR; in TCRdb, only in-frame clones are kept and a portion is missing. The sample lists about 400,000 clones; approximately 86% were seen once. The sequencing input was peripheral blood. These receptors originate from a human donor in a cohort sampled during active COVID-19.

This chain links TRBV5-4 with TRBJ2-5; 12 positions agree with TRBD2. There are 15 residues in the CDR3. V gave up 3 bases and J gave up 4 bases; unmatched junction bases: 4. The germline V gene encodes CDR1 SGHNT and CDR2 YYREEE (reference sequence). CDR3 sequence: CASSWGLAGPETQYF. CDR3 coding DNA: TGTGCCAGCAGCTGGGGACTAGCGGGCCCAGAGACCCAGTACTTC.

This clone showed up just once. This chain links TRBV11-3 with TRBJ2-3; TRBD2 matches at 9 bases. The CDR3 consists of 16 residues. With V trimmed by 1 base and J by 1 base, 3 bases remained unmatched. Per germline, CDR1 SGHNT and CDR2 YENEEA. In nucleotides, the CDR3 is TGTGCCAGCAGCTTAGGCGCGGGGGGGGGCACAGATACGCAGTATTTT. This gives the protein CASSLGAGGGTDTQYF.

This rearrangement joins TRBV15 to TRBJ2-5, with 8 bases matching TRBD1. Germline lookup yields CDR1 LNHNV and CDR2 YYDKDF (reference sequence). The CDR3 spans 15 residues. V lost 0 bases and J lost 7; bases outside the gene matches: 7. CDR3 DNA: TGTGCCACCAGCAGAGATCCAAGGACAGGGATGACCCAGTACTTC. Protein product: CATSRDPRTGMTQYF.

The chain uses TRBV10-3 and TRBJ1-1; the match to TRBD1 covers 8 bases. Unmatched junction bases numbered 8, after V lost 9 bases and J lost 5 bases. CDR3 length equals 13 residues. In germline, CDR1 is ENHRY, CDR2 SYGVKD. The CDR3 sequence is CAIKQGGGTEAFF. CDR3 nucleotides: TGTGCCATAAAACAGGGGGGAGGAACTGAAGCTTTCTTT.

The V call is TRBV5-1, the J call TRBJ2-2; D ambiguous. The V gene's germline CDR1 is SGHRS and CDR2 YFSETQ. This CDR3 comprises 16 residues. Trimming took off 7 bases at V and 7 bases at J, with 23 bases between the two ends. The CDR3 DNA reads TGCGCCAGCGTCTTGGGTGGCTCCCCCACTAACGGGGAGCTGTTTTTT. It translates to CASVLGGSPTNGELFF.

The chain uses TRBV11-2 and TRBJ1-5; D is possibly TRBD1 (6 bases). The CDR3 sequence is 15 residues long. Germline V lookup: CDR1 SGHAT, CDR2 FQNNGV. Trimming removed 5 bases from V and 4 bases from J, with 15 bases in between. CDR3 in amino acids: CASSPMGAGNQPQHF. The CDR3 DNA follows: TGTGCCAGCAGCCCGATGGGGGCTGGTAATCAGCCCCAGCATTTT.

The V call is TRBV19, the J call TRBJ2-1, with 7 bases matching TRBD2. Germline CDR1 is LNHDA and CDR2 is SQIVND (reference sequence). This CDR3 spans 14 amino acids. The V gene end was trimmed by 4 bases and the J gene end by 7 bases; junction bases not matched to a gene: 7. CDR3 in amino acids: CASSTMTSQNEQFF. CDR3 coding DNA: TGTGCCAGTAGTACAATGACTAGCCAGAATGAGCAGTTCTTC. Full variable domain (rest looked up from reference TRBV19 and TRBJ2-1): DGGITQSPKYLFRKEGQNVTLSCEQNLNHDAMYWYRQDPGQGLRLIYYSQIVNDFQKGDIAEGYSVSREKKESFPLTVTSAQKNPTAFYLCASSTMTSQNEQFFGPGTRLTVL.

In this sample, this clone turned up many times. Here the CDR3 DNA reads TGTGCCAGCAGCCCCGGGACTAGCGGCACAGATACGCAGTATTTT. It specifies CASSPGTSGTDTQYF. The chain uses TRBV6-4 and TRBJ2-3; 10 bases match TRBD2. The CDR3 has 15 residues. V lost 6 bases, J lost 1 base, and 4 bases stayed unmatched. In germline, CDR1 is MRHNA, CDR2 SNTAGT.

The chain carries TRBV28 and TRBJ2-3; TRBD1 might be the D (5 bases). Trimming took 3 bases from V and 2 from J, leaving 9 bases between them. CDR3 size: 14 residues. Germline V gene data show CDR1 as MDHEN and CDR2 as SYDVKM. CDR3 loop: CASSFRQTTDTQYF. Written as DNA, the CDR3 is TGTGCCAGCAGTTTCCGACAGACCACAGATACGCAGTATTTT. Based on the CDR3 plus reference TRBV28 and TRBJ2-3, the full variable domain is DVKVTQSSRYLVKRTGEKVFLECVQDMDHENMFWYRQDPGLGLRLIYFSYDVKMKEKGDIPEGYSVSREKKERFSLILESASTNQTSMYLCASSFRQTTDTQYFGPGTRLTVL.

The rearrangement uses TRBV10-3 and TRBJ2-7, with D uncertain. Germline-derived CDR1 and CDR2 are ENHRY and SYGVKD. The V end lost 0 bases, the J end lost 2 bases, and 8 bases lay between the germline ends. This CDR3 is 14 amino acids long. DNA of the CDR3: TGTGCCATCAGTGAGTCGAGCCTGGCCTACGAGCAGTACTTC. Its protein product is CAISESSLAYEQYF.

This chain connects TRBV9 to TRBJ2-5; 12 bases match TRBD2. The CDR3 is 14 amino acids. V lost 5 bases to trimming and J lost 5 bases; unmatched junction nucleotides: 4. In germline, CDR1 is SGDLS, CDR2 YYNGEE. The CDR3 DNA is TGTGCCAGCAGTCCTAGCGGGGGGGCCGAGACCCAGTACTTC. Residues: CASSPSGGAETQYF.

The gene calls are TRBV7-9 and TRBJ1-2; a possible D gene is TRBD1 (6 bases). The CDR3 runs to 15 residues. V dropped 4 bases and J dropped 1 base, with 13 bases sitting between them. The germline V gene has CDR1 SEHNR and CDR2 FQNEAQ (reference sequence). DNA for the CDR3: TGTGCCAGCAGCTCCTCACAGGGCTATAACTATGGCTACACCTTC. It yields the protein CASSSSQGYNYGYTF. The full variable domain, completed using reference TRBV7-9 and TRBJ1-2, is DTGVSQNPRHKITKRGQNVTFRCDPISEHNRLYWYRQTLGQGPEFLTYFQNEAQLEKSRLLSDRFSAERPKGSFSTLEIQRTEQGDSAMYLCASSSSQGYNYGYTFGSGTRLTVV.

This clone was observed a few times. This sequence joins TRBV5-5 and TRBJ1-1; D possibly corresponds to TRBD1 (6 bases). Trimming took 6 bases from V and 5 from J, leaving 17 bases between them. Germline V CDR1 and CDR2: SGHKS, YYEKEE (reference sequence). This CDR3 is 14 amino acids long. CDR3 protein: CASTWGGGETEAFF. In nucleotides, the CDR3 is TGTGCCAGCACCTGGGGAGGGGGTGAGACTGAAGCTTTCTTT.

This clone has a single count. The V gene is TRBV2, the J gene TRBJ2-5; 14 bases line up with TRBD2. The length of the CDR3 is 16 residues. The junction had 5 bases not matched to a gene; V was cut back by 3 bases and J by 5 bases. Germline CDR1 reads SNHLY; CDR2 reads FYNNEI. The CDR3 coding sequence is TGTGCCAGCAGTGACAGGACTAGCGGGGGGCGGGAGACCCAGTACTTC. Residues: CASSDRTSGGRETQYF. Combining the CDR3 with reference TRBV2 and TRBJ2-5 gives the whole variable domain EPEVTQTPSHQVTQMGQEVILRCVPISNHLYFYWYRQILGQKVEFLVSFYNNEISEKSEIFDDQFSVERPDGSNFTLKIRSTKLEDSAMYFCASSDRTSGGRETQYFGPGTRLLVL.

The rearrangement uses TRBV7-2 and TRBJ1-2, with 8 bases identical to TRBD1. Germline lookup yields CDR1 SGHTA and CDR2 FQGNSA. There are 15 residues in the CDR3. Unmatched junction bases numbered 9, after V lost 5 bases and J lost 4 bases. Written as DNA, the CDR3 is TGTGCCAGCAGCCCCGACAGGGGAGATTCCTATGGCTACACCTTC. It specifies CASSPDRGDSYGYTF. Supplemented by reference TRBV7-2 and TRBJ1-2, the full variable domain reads GAGVSQSPSNKVTEKGKDVELRCDPISGHTALYWYRQSLGQGLEFLIYFQGNSAPDKSGLPSDRFSAERTGGSVSTLTIQRTQQEDSAVYLCASSPDRGDSYGYTFGSGTRLTVV.

CDR3 bases: TGTGCCAGCAGGACGGACAGCAACACCGGGGAGCTGTTTTTT. The encoded protein is CASRTDSNTGELFF. V usage is TRBV27 and J usage is TRBJ2-2, with a possible D match to TRBD1 (6 bases). The CDR3 runs 14 residues. CDR1 is MNHEY and CDR2 is SMNVEV in the germline V gene (reference sequence). V was cut by 6 bases and J by 2 bases, with 10 bases left in between.

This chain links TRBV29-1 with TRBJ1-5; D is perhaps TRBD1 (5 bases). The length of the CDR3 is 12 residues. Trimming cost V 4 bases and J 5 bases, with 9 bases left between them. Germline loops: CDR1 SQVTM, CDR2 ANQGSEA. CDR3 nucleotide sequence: TGCAGCGTTGGACAGCTGGATCAGCCCCAGCATTTT. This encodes CSVGQLDQPQHF. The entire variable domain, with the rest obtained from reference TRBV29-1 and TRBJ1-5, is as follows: SAVISQKPSRDICQRGTSLTIQCQVDSQVTMMFWYRQQPGQSLTLIATANQGSEATYESGFVIDKFPISRPNLTFSTLTVSNMSPEDSSIYLCSVGQLDQPQHFGDGTRLSIL.

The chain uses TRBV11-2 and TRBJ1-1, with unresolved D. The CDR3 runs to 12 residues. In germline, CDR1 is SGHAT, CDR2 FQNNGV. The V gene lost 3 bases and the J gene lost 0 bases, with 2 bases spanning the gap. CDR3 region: CASSFMNTEAFF. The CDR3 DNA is TGTGCCAGCAGCTTTATGAACACTGAAGCTTTCTTT.

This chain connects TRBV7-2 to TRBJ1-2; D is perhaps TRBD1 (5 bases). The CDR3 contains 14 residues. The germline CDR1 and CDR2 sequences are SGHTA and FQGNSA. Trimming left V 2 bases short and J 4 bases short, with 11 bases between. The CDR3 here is CASSLPGLRYGYTF. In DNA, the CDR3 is TGTGCCAGCAGCTTACCGGGACTGCGCTATGGCTACACCTTC. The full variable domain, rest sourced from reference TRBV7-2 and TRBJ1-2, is GAGVSQSPSNKVTEKGKDVELRCDPISGHTALYWYRQSLGQGLEFLIYFQGNSAPDKSGLPSDRFSAERTGGSVSTLTIQRTQQEDSAVYLCASSLPGLRYGYTFGSGTRLTVV.

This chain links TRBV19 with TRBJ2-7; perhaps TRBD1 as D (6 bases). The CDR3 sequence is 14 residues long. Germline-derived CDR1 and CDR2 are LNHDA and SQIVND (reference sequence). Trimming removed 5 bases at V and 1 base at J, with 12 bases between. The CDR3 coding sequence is TGTGCCAGTAGTGTCACAGGGAATTCCTACGAGCAGTACTTC. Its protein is CASSVTGNSYEQYF.

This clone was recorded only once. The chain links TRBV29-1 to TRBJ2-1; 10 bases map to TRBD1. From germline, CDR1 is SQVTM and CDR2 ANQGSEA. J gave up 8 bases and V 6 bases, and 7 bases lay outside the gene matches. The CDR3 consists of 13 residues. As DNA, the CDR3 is TGCAGCGTCCTGACAGGGGGCTTAGATGAGCAGTTCTTC. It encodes CSVLTGGLDEQFF.